One sample yielded the 8 T cell receptor beta chains listed below, sequenced in a study of blood T cell repertoires in COVID-19 (dated by TCRdb to about 2020). Receptors were amplified or captured by the immunoSEQ multiplex PCR assay. Not all clones reach the TCRdb copy of this immuneACCESS table, which keeps in-frame sequences only. Checked studies attribute under half of the gap to unresolved V genes and leave the rest unexplained. The sample records around 200,000 clones, 75% to 90% of which are singletons. The ten most abundant clones make up roughly 6.1% of the sample. Sequenced sample: peripheral blood. The receptors derive from a woman aged 40 to 50 with acute or convalescent COVID-19.

The gene calls are TRBV30 and TRBJ1-6; D is perhaps TRBD1 (6 bases). From germline, CDR1 is GTSNPN and CDR2 SVGIG (reference sequence). The CDR3 has 17 residues. V was shortened by 2 bases and J by 0 bases, with 14 bases between the two germline ends. CDR3 nucleotide sequence: TGTGCCTGGAGTAGAAACAGGGTGAGCTCCTATAATTCACCCCTCCACTTT. It translates to CAWSRNRVSSYNSPLHF.

CDR3 bases: TGTGCCAGCAGCTTGGGGGCCAAGACCTACGAGCAGTACTTC. Protein: CASSLGAKTYEQYF. This rearrangement joins TRBV5-6 to TRBJ2-7; no clear D gene. The CDR3 is 14 amino acids. The V gene lost 0 bases and the J gene lost 2 bases, with 9 bases spanning the gap. Per germline, CDR1 SGHDT and CDR2 YYEEEE.

The chain couples TRBV27 to TRBJ2-5; a weak D match, TRBD1 (6 bases). CDR1 is MNHEY and CDR2 is SMNVEV in the germline V gene (reference sequence). V lost 4 bases, J lost 4 bases, and 19 bases lay in between. The CDR3 has 16 amino acids. CDR3 protein: CASSSLLSVGGETQYF. DNA for the CDR3: TGTGCCAGCAGTTCCCTCCTTAGTGTAGGGGGAGAGACCCAGTACTTC.

The V and J genes are TRBV11-3 and TRBJ1-1; D not certain. The CDR3 runs to 13 residues. Germline assignment: CDR1 SGHNT and CDR2 YENEEA. V lost 7 bases, J lost 0 bases, and 9 bases lay in between. The CDR3 nucleotides read TGTGCCAGCAAGGAGCAAATGAACACTGAAGCTTTCTTT. Translation: CASKEQMNTEAFF.

J is TRBJ2-2 and V is TRBV10-3; 8 nucleotides agree with TRBD1. V lost 3 bases, J lost 0 bases, and 15 bases stayed unmatched. The CDR3 extends over 20 amino acids. Germline values: CDR1 ENHRY, CDR2 SYGVKD. The CDR3 bases are TGTGCCATCAGTGACAATTACGGGACAGGAAGAATTGCGAACACCGGGGAGCTGTTTTTT. This codes for CAISDNYGTGRIANTGELFF.

V gene TRBV27 combines with J gene TRBJ1-2; D remains unclear. Looked up from germline, CDR1 is MNHEY and CDR2 is SMNVEV (reference sequence). Trimming took 3 bases from V and 2 from J, leaving 10 bases between them. The length of the CDR3 is 14 residues. CDR3 DNA sequence: TGTGCCAGCAGTTTCAGCGGGCCGAACTATGGCTACACCTTC. Protein sequence: CASSFSGPNYGYTF.

The chain uses TRBV5-1 and TRBJ2-2, with 7 bases that match TRBD2. Trimming at V came to 7 bases and at J to 5 bases, leaving 14 bases not matched to a gene. The CDR3 length is 16 residues. From germline, CDR1 is SGHRS and CDR2 YFSETQ. CDR3 amino acids: CASYGTGGLGTGELFF. The CDR3 coding sequence is TGCGCCAGCTATGGAACGGGGGGATTAGGAACCGGGGAGCTGTTTTTT.

The chain couples TRBV7-8 to TRBJ1-5; the D is unclear. CDR1 and CDR2 (germline): SGHVS, FQNEAQ. Trimming removed 5 bases at V and 6 bases at J, with 11 bases between. The length of the CDR3 is 13 residues. The CDR3 loop is CASSPEERQPQHF. The CDR3 DNA follows: TGTGCCAGCAGCCCAGAGGAACGTCAGCCCCAGCATTTT.